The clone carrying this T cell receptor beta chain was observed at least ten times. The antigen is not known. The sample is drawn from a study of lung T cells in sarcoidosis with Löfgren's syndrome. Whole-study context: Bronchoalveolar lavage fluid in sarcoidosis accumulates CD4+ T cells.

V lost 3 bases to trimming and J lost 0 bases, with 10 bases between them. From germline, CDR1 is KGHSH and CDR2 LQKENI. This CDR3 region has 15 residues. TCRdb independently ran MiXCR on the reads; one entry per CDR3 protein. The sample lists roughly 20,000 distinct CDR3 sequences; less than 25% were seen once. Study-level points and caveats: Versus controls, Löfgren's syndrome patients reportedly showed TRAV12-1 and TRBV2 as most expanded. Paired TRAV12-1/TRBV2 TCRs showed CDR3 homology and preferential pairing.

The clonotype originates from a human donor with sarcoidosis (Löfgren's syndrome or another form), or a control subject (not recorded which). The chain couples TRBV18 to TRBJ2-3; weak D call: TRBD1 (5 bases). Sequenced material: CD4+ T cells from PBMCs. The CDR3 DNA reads TGTGCCAGCTCACCCCAGGGTACTAGCACAGATACGCAGTATTTT. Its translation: CASSPQGTSTDTQYF.